Following are 17 T cell receptor beta chains from one sample sequenced in a study of blood T cell repertoires in COVID-19. Method: immunoSEQ multiplex PCR; TCRdb's copy keeps in-frame clones and lacks some. The sample contains about 200,000 clones, over 75% of which appear only once. Sequences were obtained from peripheral blood. These receptors came from a middle-aged man with COVID-19, enrolled during active disease.

The chain carries TRBV7-9 and TRBJ1-4; D is possibly TRBD1 (6 bases). Trimming removed 5 bases from V and 0 bases from J, with 13 bases in between. In germline, CDR1 is SEHNR, CDR2 FQNEAQ (reference sequence). The length of the CDR3 is 16 residues. The CDR3 region is CASSRTAASTNEKLFF. The CDR3 region has the DNA TGTGCCAGCAGCAGGACAGCTGCTTCAACTAATGAAAAACTGTTTTTT.

The J gene is TRBJ1-1, the V gene TRBV7-2, with D maybe TRBD1 (6 bases). CDR3 length: 15 residues. CDR1 is SGHTA, CDR2 FQGNSA, per germline. Trimming cost V 5 bases and J 2 bases, with 15 bases left between them. The chain's CDR3 is CASSPTEGGNTEAFF. Here the CDR3 DNA reads TGTGCCAGCAGCCCTACTGAAGGGGGAAACACTGAAGCTTTCTTT.

The rearrangement uses TRBV7-2 and TRBJ2-6, with unresolved D. V gave up 7 bases and J gave up 0 bases, with 13 bases separating them. The CDR3 length is 16 residues. Germline CDR1 is SGHTA and CDR2 is FQGNSA. CDR3 DNA: TGTGCCAGCATCCAGGTCTTTTTCTCTGGGGCCAACGTCCTGACTTTC. Translation: CASIQVFFSGANVLTF.

As to this clone: Other DNA sequences from this sample encode an identical CDR3 as well. The rearrangement joins TRBV5-4 to TRBJ2-7, with TRBD2 matching 10 bases. The CDR3 spans 16 residues. V shed 4 bases and J 0 bases; nucleotides not matched to a gene: 7. In germline, CDR1 is SGHNT, CDR2 YYREEE (reference sequence). This chain's CDR3 is CASSVAPSGSSYEQYF. Written as DNA, the CDR3 is TGTGCCAGCAGCGTCGCCCCTAGCGGGAGCTCCTACGAGCAGTACTTC.

The chain recombines TRBV5-1 with TRBJ2-7; 9 positions agree with TRBD1. V was clipped by 4 bases and J by 6 bases; unmatched bases: 11. Germline assignment: CDR1 SGHRS and CDR2 YFSETQ. The CDR3 covers 15 residues. DNA of the CDR3: TGCGCCAGCAGCGAGGGGCGGCGGACAGGGGCCGAGCAGTACTTC. Encoded protein: CASSEGRRTGAEQYF.

The chain employs TRBV7-3 and TRBJ2-1; perhaps TRBD2 as D (6 bases). The CDR3 totals 13 residues. CDR1 SGHTA and CDR2 FQGTGA come from the germline V gene. Trimming left V 4 bases short and J 10 bases short, with 14 bases between. The CDR3 region has the DNA TGTGCCAGCAGCTCTACTGCTAGCGTAGAGCAGTTCTTC. Translating it yields CASSSTASVEQFF.

This clone has only a few counts. The genes are TRBV7-2 and TRBJ1-1; 9 bases align to TRBD1. V shed 5 bases, J shed 4 bases, and the junction held 8 bases outside the gene matches. The germline V gene encodes CDR1 SGHTA and CDR2 FQGNSA. CDR3 size: 15 residues. CDR3 amino acids: CASSGGTGSVTEAFF. The CDR3 nucleotides read TGTGCCAGCAGCGGCGGGACAGGGTCGGTCACTGAAGCTTTCTTT.

V is TRBV7-3 and J is TRBJ2-5, with no clear D. Trimming pared 1 base from V and 7 bases from J, leaving 10 bases between. The length of the CDR3 is 13 residues. Per the germline V gene, CDR1 is SGHTA and CDR2 is FQGTGA. CDR3 nucleotide sequence: TGTGCCAGCAGCTTAAGCCCCCAGGCGACCCAGTACTTC. It yields the protein CASSLSPQATQYF.

The chain recombines TRBV7-2 with TRBJ1-6; D may be TRBD1 (6 bases). V gave up 5 bases and J gave up 10 bases, with 15 bases separating them. The germline gives CDR1 SGHTA, CDR2 FQGNSA. CDR3 length equals 14 residues. This CDR3 is CASSGQGWLSPLHF. The DNA for the CDR3 is TGTGCCAGCAGCGGTCAGGGGTGGCTCTCACCCCTCCACTTT.

The chain carries TRBV29-1 and TRBJ2-5, with TRBD1 matching over 8 bases. Per germline, CDR1 SQVTM and CDR2 ANQGSEA. The CDR3 contains 14 residues. Losses at the gene ends were 4 bases for V and 4 bases for J; bases not matched to a gene: 8. DNA of the CDR3: TGCAGCGTTGTTTCAGGGACAGGTAGAGAGACCCAGTACTTC. Translated, it gives CSVVSGTGRETQYF.

The chain has TRBV19 and TRBJ2-3; TRBD2 agrees at 7 bases. The CDR3 is 17 amino acids. Germline loops: CDR1 LNHDA, CDR2 SQIVND (reference sequence). V dropped 6 bases and J dropped 3; count of bases not matched to a gene: 15. CDR3 loop: CASSRNTGGLGTDTQYF. CDR3 nucleotide sequence: TGTGCCAGTAGCCGGAATACCGGTGGACTAGGGACAGATACGCAGTATTTT.

The chain links TRBV28 to TRBJ1-2, with 11 positions matching TRBD1. The germline V gene encodes CDR1 MDHEN and CDR2 SYDVKM. The CDR3 totals 13 residues. V was clipped by 5 bases and J by 8 bases; unmatched bases: 4. Here the CDR3 DNA reads TGTGCCAGCAGTGTGGGACAGGGGGGAGGCTACACCTTC. The encoded protein is CASSVGQGGGYTF.

This clone occurred a few times. The chain recombines TRBV7-2 with TRBJ2-2; 8 bases are shared with TRBD2. With 5 bases clipped from V and 0 bases from J, the junction kept 5 bases outside the gene matches. The CDR3 is made up of 16 amino acids. Germline-derived CDR1 and CDR2 are SGHTA and FQGNSA. The CDR3: CASSPTSGANTGELFF. The CDR3 nucleotides read TGTGCCAGCAGCCCCACTAGCGGAGCGAACACCGGGGAGCTGTTTTTT.

In its sample, this clone was seen once. The rearrangement links TRBV28 to TRBJ1-5; tentative D call: TRBD1 (5 bases). Germline CDR1 and CDR2: MDHEN and SYDVKM. Trimming took off 9 bases at V and 2 bases at J, with 20 bases between the two ends. CDR3 length: 16 residues. The CDR3 DNA reads as TGTGCCAGTGCCCCAATCCGGGGGGGAGGCAATCAGCCCCAGCATTTT. Translated: CASAPIRGGGNQPQHF.

The rearrangement joins TRBV6-5 to TRBJ2-1, with 12 bases identical to TRBD2. Germline CDR1 is MNHEY and CDR2 is SVGAGI. The CDR3 totals 14 residues. The V gene end was trimmed by 5 bases and the J gene end by 9 bases; junction bases not matched to a gene: 5. DNA of the CDR3: TGTGCCAGCAGTAACGGACTAGCGGGGAGTGAGCAGTTCTTC. The encoded protein is CASSNGLAGSEQFF.

This clone occurred once. The rearrangement joins TRBV9 to TRBJ2-7, with D unresolved. The CDR3 loop spans 13 amino acids. Germline lookup yields CDR1 SGDLS and CDR2 YYNGEE. Trimming removed 2 bases from V and 5 bases from J, with 11 bases in between. CDR3 nucleotide sequence: TGTGCCAGCAGCGTTCGAGGAGTCGACGAGCAGTACTTC. This encodes CASSVRGVDEQYF.

The rearrangement links TRBV4-3 to TRBJ1-5; D is unresolved. The germline V gene encodes CDR1 LGHNA and CDR2 YSLEER. Deletions cut 0 bases from V and 5 bases from J, with 5 bases between. The length of the CDR3 is 13 residues. CDR3 nucleotide sequence: TGCGCCAGCAGCCAAGAACTCGATCAGCCCCAGCATTTT. Translation: CASSQELDQPQHF.